Sequencing of this T cell receptor beta chain was carried out in a study of cytomegalovirus exposure and HLA in healthy donors. Generated by immunoSEQ multiplex PCR, the TCRdb table keeps only in-frame clones and is missing some. The sample holds about 150,000 clones, around nine tenths seen once. V dropped 2 bases and J dropped 1 base, with 18 bases sitting between them. Germline values: CDR1 SEHNR, CDR2 FQNEAQ (reference sequence). This CDR3 contains 18 residues. The TCR comes from a woman aged 18 to 35 in good health and CMV-seropositive. The sequenced sample was PBMCs. The rearrangement links TRBV7-9 to TRBJ2-1; unclear D gene. The CDR3 region is CASSLLGPIPLSYNEQFF. In DNA, the CDR3 is TGTGCCAGCAGCTTACTTGGGCCAATTCCCTTGTCCTACAATGAGCAGTTCTTC.